A selection of T cell receptor beta chains follows, all from one sample in a study of PD-1 blockade in mismatch repair-deficient tumors. Measured with immunoSEQ multiplex PCR; TCRdb has only the in-frame clones, and not every one. Altogether 25,000 to 30,000 clones are present, approximately 84% being singletons, with the ten largest covering 2.5% to 3%. The sample in question was PBMCs, obtained before pembrolizumab treatment. The receptors were gathered from an adult with mismatch repair-deficient cancer. Both conserved end residues are part of each CDR3. A D gene is named only where the DNA matches it firmly. Only some rows state a clone size, as once, few, many or a class for expanded clones.

v_call	clone_size	d_call	j_call	cdr3_nt	cdr3_aa
TRBV9	few	.	TRBJ1-2	TGTGCCAGCAGCGTAGACGACTTGACAGAGGCTAACTATGGCTACACCTTC	CASSVDDLTEANYGYTF
TRBV2	.	.	TRBJ2-5	TGTGCCAGCAGTGATGCGGGGCGGGAGACCCAGTACTTC	CASSDAGRETQYF
TRBV13	few	.	TRBJ2-7	TGTGCCAGCAGCTTAGCCGTAGGGGGATCCTACGAGCAGTACTTC	CASSLAVGGSYEQYF
TRBV27	.	.	TRBJ2-1	TGTGCCAGCAGTTTATCGGGCAATTTCTACAATGAGCAGTTCTTC	CASSLSGNFYNEQFF
TRBV25-1	.	TRBD1	TRBJ2-1	TGTGCCAGCAGGGCCACAGGGGTGGACGACAATGAGCAGTTCTTC	CASRATGVDDNEQFF
TRBV21-1	.	.	TRBJ2-1	TGTGCCAGCAGCAAAATGGCTAGCGGGAGCAATGAGCAGTTCTTC	CASSKMASGSNEQFF
TRBV19	.	.	TRBJ1-1	TGTGCCAGTAGTACCTACACAGCGAACACTGAAGCTTTCTTT	CASSTYTANTEAFF
TRBV28	once	.	TRBJ2-7	TGTGCCAGCAGTTTAACGACCCGGGACAACTACGAGCAGTACTTC	CASSLTTRDNYEQYF
TRBV29-1	.	TRBD1	TRBJ2-7	TGCAGCGCCGGACAGGGAGCCTACGAGCAGTACTTC	CSAGQGAYEQYF
TRBV9	.	.	TRBJ1-1	TGTGCCAGCAGCGCACCGGGATCCCACACTGAAGCTTTCTTT	CASSAPGSHTEAFF
TRBV5-1	.	TRBD1	TRBJ1-3	TGCGCCAGCAGCCCGCGCCTTACCTGGGACAGTGGAAACACCATATATTTT	CASSPRLTWDSGNTIYF
TRBV5-1	.	.	TRBJ2-1	TGCGCCAGCAGCTTCTCTAGCCGGTCCTACAATGAGCAGTTCTTC	CASSFSSRSYNEQFF
TRBV19	.	TRBD2	TRBJ2-2	TGTGCCAGTAGTATTGGACTAGCGGGAGAGTGGGTGGAGCTGTTTTTT	CASSIGLAGEWVELFF
TRBV25-1	.	TRBD1	TRBJ2-1	TGTGCCAGCAGTGCCACCAGGGGGACCTACAATGAGCAGTTCTTC	CASSATRGTYNEQFF
TRBV7-9	.	.	TRBJ1-1	TGTGCCAGCAGCTTAGTTCTAGGCACTGAAGCTTTCTTT	CASSLVLGTEAFF
TRBV4-2	.	.	TRBJ1-2	TGTGCCAGCAGCCAAGTCCAGAACTATGGCTACACCTTC	CASSQVQNYGYTF
TRBV28	.	.	TRBJ1-2	TGTGCCAGCAGTCTTAGTGGCCTGGGGGCTTCGGGCTTATATGGCTACACCTTC	CASSLSGLGASGLYGYTF
TRBV19	.	TRBD2	TRBJ2-1	TGTGCCAGTAGTAAGACTAGCGGGAGGGATAATGAGCAGTTCTTC	CASSKTSGRDNEQFF
TRBV2	.	.	TRBJ1-1	TGTGCCAGCAGTGTAAGGGGGAACACTGAAGCTTTCTTT	CASSVRGNTEAFF
TRBV7-9	.	TRBD1	TRBJ1-4	TGTGCCAGCAGCTTAGGACAGGGGAGGGGGCCGGTAAATGAAAAACTGTTTTTT	CASSLGQGRGPVNEKLFF
TRBV28	once	TRBD2	TRBJ2-5	TGTGCCAGCAGTTTAGGACTAGCGGGAACCCAAGAGACCCAGTACTTC	CASSLGLAGTQETQYF
TRBV29-1	.	.	TRBJ2-1	TGCAGCGTTCGCCTAGGGGCTTACAATGAGCAGTTCTTC	CSVRLGAYNEQFF
TRBV5-1	.	.	TRBJ2-3	TGCGCCAGCAGCTTGGTAGGGGGTAGCACAGATACGCAGTATTTT	CASSLVGGSTDTQYF
TRBV7-9	.	TRBD1	TRBJ2-7	TGTGCCAGCAGCAACGCCGGGACAGGAAATTACGAGCAGTACTTC	CASSNAGTGNYEQYF
TRBV18	.	.	TRBJ2-2	TGTGCCAGCTCACCTCGTGCCTCCGGGAGCGGCGGGGAGCTGTTTTTT	CASSPRASGSGGELFF
TRBV29-1	.	TRBD2	TRBJ2-3	TGCAGCGTTGACACCCCGGGGGGAACAGATACGCAGTATTTT	CSVDTPGGTDTQYF
TRBV27	.	.	TRBJ2-1	TGTGCCAGCAGTTTATATATCCCCAGCGATGAGCAGTTCTTC	CASSLYIPSDEQFF
TRBV6-1	.	.	TRBJ2-1	TGTGCCAGCAGTGGTTTAATGTTAGCGGATTACAATGAGCAGTTCTTC	CASSGLMLADYNEQFF
TRBV4-1	.	.	TRBJ1-6	TGCGCCAGCAGCCCAGACGGGAGCTCCTATAATTCACCCCTCCACTTT	CASSPDGSSYNSPLHF
TRBV5-1	.	.	TRBJ2-2	TGCGCCAGCAGCTTGGCCGCCGGCAGGGGGGACACCGGGGAGCTGTTTTTT	CASSLAAGRGDTGELFF
TRBV10-3	.	.	TRBJ2-6	TGTGCCATCAAGGCTCCGACAGGGGCCAACGTCCTGACTTTC	CAIKAPTGANVLTF
TRBV7-8	few	TRBD2	TRBJ2-7	TGTGCCAGCAGCTTGGGACTAGCGGGAGAATACGAGCAGTACTTC	CASSLGLAGEYEQYF
TRBV23-1	.	TRBD1	TRBJ1-2	TGCGCCGGGGGACATACCAGGGGGCTCTGCTACACCTTC	CAGGHTRGLCYTF
TRBV6-1	.	TRBD2	TRBJ2-1	TGTGCCAGCAGTGAATGGACTAGCGGGCCCTACAATGAGCAGTTCTTC	CASSEWTSGPYNEQFF
TRBV2	.	.	TRBJ1-4	TGTGCCAGCAGTGATTGGGGAGGCGAAAAACTGTTTTTT	CASSDWGGEKLFF
TRBV7-9	once	.	TRBJ1-2	TGTGCCAGCAGCTTAGTCTTTGGGCAGGGCGACTATGGCTACACCTTC	CASSLVFGQGDYGYTF
TRBV7-8	once	.	TRBJ1-3	TGTGCCAGCAGCTTAGTTGCGGCGAATGGAAACACCATATATTTT	CASSLVAANGNTIYF
TRBV21-1	.	.	TRBJ2-3	TGTGCCAGCAGCAAAGGCCGAGGGCTTGTCACAGATACGCAGTATTTT	CASSKGRGLVTDTQYF
TRBV27	.	TRBD2	TRBJ2-3	TGTGCCAGCAGTTTAGCGGAACCCCGGACCGGGACTAGCGGGAGGCTAAATACGCAGTATTTT	CASSLAEPRTGTSGRLNTQYF
TRBV11-3	once	TRBD1	TRBJ2-3	TGTGCCAGCAGCTTATGGTCCAGGGGGCGAGAAGATACGCAGTATTTT	CASSLWSRGREDTQYF
TRBV15	.	.	TRBJ1-4	TGTGCCACCAGCAGACTGGACACCCGAGGTGAAAAACTGTTTTTT	CATSRLDTRGEKLFF
TRBV7-3	once	.	TRBJ2-1	TGTGCCAGCAGCCCAAACAGGGGGGGCTCCTACAATGAGCAGTTCTTC	CASSPNRGGSYNEQFF
TRBV4-1	.	.	TRBJ2-5	TGCGCCAGCAGCCAAGACAGGGTGGGCCAAGAGACCCAGTACTTC	CASSQDRVGQETQYF
TRBV7-3	.	.	TRBJ2-1	TGTGCCAGCAGCCCGACATATGACTACCTGACCTACAATGAGCAGTTCTTC	CASSPTYDYLTYNEQFF
TRBV4-1	few	.	TRBJ2-7	TGCGCCAGCAGCCAAGATTTCCCCTCAGGCCCCTACGAGCAGTACTTC	CASSQDFPSGPYEQYF
TRBV15	.	TRBD1	TRBJ1-4	TGTGCCACCAGCAGAGGGGGGACAGGCGGACTTAAGGAAAAACTGTTTTTT	CATSRGGTGGLKEKLFF
TRBV5-1	.	TRBD2	TRBJ2-3	TGCGCCAGCGCAGGGTCTAGCGGGAGTGGCACAGATACGCAGTATTTT	CASAGSSGSGTDTQYF
TRBV29-1	.	.	TRBJ1-1	TGCAGCGTTGGTGACAGTCTCATGAACACTGAAGCTTTCTTT	CSVGDSLMNTEAFF
TRBV2	.	TRBD1	TRBJ1-5	TGTGCCAGCAGCGATCCGTGGGGACAGGGGGGATCGGGACATCAGCCCCAGCATTTT	CASSDPWGQGGSGHQPQHF
TRBV7-6	.	.	TRBJ2-7	TGTGCCAGCAGCTTAGTTAGCGCGGACTACGAGCAGTACTTC	CASSLVSADYEQYF
TRBV19	.	TRBD2	TRBJ2-7	TGTGCCAGTAGTATGGGACTAGCCTACGAGCAGTACTTC	CASSMGLAYEQYF
TRBV5-5	.	.	TRBJ1-3	TGTGCCAGCAGCTTACAGGGTGGATACACCATATATTTT	CASSLQGGYTIYF
TRBV6-5	.	.	TRBJ1-5	TGTGCCAGCAGTTGGCAGGGTGGTCAGCCCCAGCATTTT	CASSWQGGQPQHF
TRBV27	.	TRBD1	TRBJ1-1	TGTGCCAGCAGTTCCCGACAGGGGGCCAAGTCTGAAGCTTTCTTT	CASSSRQGAKSEAFF
TRBV5-1	once	TRBD2	TRBJ2-7	TGCGCCAGCAGCTTGGGCCCTCTTAGGACTAGTCCCTACGAGCAGTACTTC	CASSLGPLRTSPYEQYF
TRBV7-7	.	.	TRBJ2-7	TGTGCTAGCAGCTTATCCCCCCTAGCCTACGAGCAGTACTTC	CASSLSPLAYEQYF
TRBV7-9	.	.	TRBJ1-4	TGTGCCAGCAGCTCATGGACAAATACGGAAAAACTGTTTTTT	CASSSWTNTEKLFF